This TCR beta chain emerged from a study of beta chain features in type 1 diabetes. Overall study results and limits: Reads derived from cDNA could over-represent cells showing high TCR expression.

Ten or more counts support this clone. The antigen remains unidentified. What was sequenced were expressed TCRB transcripts, since all of the isolated RNA had been reverse transcribed. This table comes from immunoSEQ multiplex PCR, and its TCRdb copy is limited to in-frame clones, with some not included. Of 250,000 to 300,000 clones listed, approximately 8% are singletons. Via the markers CD45RO/CCR7/CD25/CD127/CD95/CD27, stem cell-like memory, regulatory, central memory and naive CD4+ cells were sorted. The CDR3 covers 11 residues. Trimming cost V 6 bases and J 5 bases, with 8 bases left between them. CDR1 is ENHRY and CDR2 is SYGVKD in the germline V gene.

The sequence came from a woman aged 18-29 years in good health. Sequencing was done on a sample of central memory CD4+ T cells from blood. The rearrangement joins TRBV10-3 to TRBJ2-7, with D perhaps matching TRBD1 (6 bases). CDR3 nucleotide sequence: TGTGCCATCAGCAGGGGCCACGAGCAGTACGTC. This gives the protein CAISRGHEQYV.